The subject of this entry is one T cell receptor (beta chain). This clonotype was picked up a small number of times. Its specific antigen is unknown. The record has no base qualities; no much larger clone is one base away. CDR1 and CDR2, looked up from the germline V gene (reference sequence), are LNHDA and SQIVND. Inclusive of the bounding cysteine and phenylalanine, the CDR3 is 13 residues long. The only DNA kept is the CDR3, 39 bases in frame from the first base. Relative to germline, V is 5 bases shorter and J is 7 bases shorter, with 14 bases between their ends. The treatment or condition label on this specimen signifies: in vitro stimulation with specific CMV peptide epitopes to enrich CMV-specific T cells. This record comes from a study of T cell repertoires in cytomegalovirus infection (dated by TCRdb to the late 2010s). For the study in its entirety: The peptide stimulations were aimed at well-studied HLA-B-restricted epitopes as well as recently identified HLA-C-restricted CMV epitopes, whose presentation resists viral immunomodulation. Donor HLA type was relevant to the analysis, because carriage of CMV infection together with the matching HLA type was indicated by public TCR beta signatures.

TCRdb shows the sequencer as Illumina HiSeq 1500. TCRdb reran the public reads through fastp at Q25 and MiXCR, keeping productive beta chains. Every CDR3 protein is listed once, alongside the most common genes and DNA of its rows. For this sample the table gives hundreds of thousands of distinct CDR3 sequences, of which approximately 32% were detected only once. In total, the top ten clones hold about 19% of the sample. Points the paper makes about the study in general: In the ex vivo response, HLA-C-restricted CMV-specific TCR beta clonotypes were dominant, and in two of eight donors the single most frequent clonotype came from this HLA-C-restricted group. In both this cohort and an independent cohort of 352 donors, the cumulative frequency of public TCR beta family members distinguished carriers of CMV infection plus the relevant HLA type.

The rearranged chain carries TRBV19 and TRBJ1-1, with the D gene uncertain. This receptor was obtained from a human donor in good health (CMV status not recorded). Some clones in this sample may be carry-over from other donors' samples. The source material was cultured PBMCs, sampled from culture after CMV antigen stimulation. The DNA sequence is given as TGTGCCAGTAGTGAAACGCGGGGAGATGAAGCTTTCTTT. This encodes CASSETRGDEAFF.